Below, 25 T cell receptor beta chains from the same sample are listed, as sequenced in a study of blood T cell repertoires in COVID-19. TCRdb keeps only in-frame clones here, not all; method: immunoSEQ multiplex PCR. The data contain about 270,000 clones, about 89% of them singletons. Specimen: peripheral blood. The receptors stem from a man aged 35 to 55 with active or convalescent COVID-19.

The rearrangement joins TRBV4-1 to TRBJ1-6; 9 nucleotides agree with TRBD1. The junction had 4 bases not matched to a gene; V was cut back by 3 bases and J by 10 bases. The CDR3 spans 14 residues. Germline V gene sequence: CDR1 MGHRA, CDR2 YSYEKL. DNA of the CDR3: TGCGCCAGCAGCCAGTTGGACAGGGGATCACCCCTCCACTTT. Amino acid sequence: CASSQLDRGSPLHF.

V is TRBV6-5 and J is TRBJ2-5; tentatively, D is TRBD1 (6 bases). V was pared by 2 bases and J by 3 bases, with 7 bases between. The CDR3 contains 13 residues. CDR1 is MNHEY and CDR2 is SVGAGI in the germline V gene. The CDR3 DNA is TGTGCCAGCAGTTACGCAGGGGAAGAGACCCAGTACTTC. Residues: CASSYAGEETQYF.

The CDR3 protein is CASSEVAGVSIYGYTF. CDR3 sequence (DNA): TGTGCCAGCAGTGAAGTGGCGGGCGTCTCGATATATGGCTACACCTTC. V is TRBV6-1 and J is TRBJ1-2; D unresolved. Germline V gene sequence: CDR1 MNHNS, CDR2 SASEGT. This CDR3 has 16 amino acids. The V end was cut by 1 base, the J end by 5 bases, with 17 bases between.

The V call is TRBV12-3 or TRBV12-4, the J call TRBJ2-7; D is possibly TRBD2 (7 bases). V lost 8 bases and J 6 bases, leaving 11 bases between the germline ends. The CDR3 is 11 amino acids. The CDR3, as DNA: TGTGCCAGCGCGGGGGCAGTCGAGCAGTACTTC. Translating gives CASAGAVEQYF.

The genes are TRBV9 and TRBJ2-5, with D maybe TRBD1 (6 bases). The CDR3 has 18 residues. V was clipped by 4 bases and J by 0 bases, with 22 bases between them. The V gene's germline CDR1 is SGDLS and CDR2 YYNGEE. The CDR3 DNA follows: TGTGCCAGCAGCCTCCGGACAGCCTTAGGGTCGTACCAAGAGACCCAGTACTTC. It yields the protein CASSLRTALGSYQETQYF.

The chain couples TRBV5-6 to TRBJ1-2, with 8 bases matching TRBD1. V was clipped by 3 bases and J by 8 bases; unmatched bases: 6. The CDR3 is made up of 13 amino acids. Germline lookup yields CDR1 SGHDT and CDR2 YYEEEE. The CDR3 DNA follows: TGTGCCAGCAGCTCCCAGGGGGCGCAGGGCTACACCTTC. This codes for CASSSQGAQGYTF.

The V call is TRBV28, the J call TRBJ1-5; D possibly corresponds to TRBD1 (6 bases). With 4 bases removed from V and 11 bases from J, the gap between germline ends came to 24 bases. CDR3 length: 16 residues. Germline assignment: CDR1 MDHEN and CDR2 SYDVKM. For the CDR3, the DNA is TGTGCCAGCAGTTCTTTTCAACGGGACATTCATGTGTCCCAGCATTTT. This sequence encodes CASSSFQRDIHVSQHF.

J is TRBJ1-2 and V is TRBV2; tentative D call: TRBD1 (5 bases). Germline V gene lookup returns CDR1 SNHLY and CDR2 FYNNEI. The V gene lost 4 bases and the J gene lost 1 base, with 10 bases spanning the gap. The CDR3 contains 14 residues. The CDR3 protein is CASSGGRDNYGYTF. DNA for the CDR3: TGTGCCAGCAGTGGGGGCAGGGATAACTATGGCTACACCTTC. Drawing the rest from reference TRBV2 and TRBJ1-2, the complete variable domain is EPEVTQTPSHQVTQMGQEVILRCVPISNHLYFYWYRQILGQKVEFLVSFYNNEISEKSEIFDDQFSVERPDGSNFTLKIRSTKLEDSAMYFCASSGGRDNYGYTFGSGTRLTVV.

The chain combines TRBV5-6 with TRBJ2-3; 11 nucleotides align to TRBD2. This CDR3 region has 16 residues. V lost 3 bases to trimming and J lost 1 base; unmatched junction nucleotides: 4. The germline CDR1 and CDR2 sequences are SGHDT and YYEEEE. The CDR3 DNA sequence: TGTGCCAGCAGCTCTAAGGGACTAGCGGGCACAGATACGCAGTATTTT. Translation: CASSSKGLAGTDTQYF.

The rearrangement uses TRBV2 and TRBJ1-5; maybe TRBD1 (5 bases). Looked up from germline, CDR1 is SNHLY and CDR2 is FYNNEI. CDR3 length: 14 residues. The ends were cut back, 6 bases at V and 7 bases at J, with 16 bases in the middle. This CDR3 is CASRMSREGQPQHF. The CDR3 DNA reads as TGTGCCAGCAGAATGAGCAGGGAAGGACAGCCCCAGCATTTT.

The chain couples TRBV2 to TRBJ1-1, with 10 bases aligning to TRBD1. Germline V gene sequence: CDR1 SNHLY, CDR2 FYNNEI. The J segment lost 7 bases and the V segment lost 5 bases, leaving 7 bases of the junction unmatched. CDR3 size: 14 residues. The CDR3 nucleotides are TGTGCCAGCAGTAGCGGACAGGGGGTGTTTGAAGCTTTCTTT. Amino acid sequence: CASSSGQGVFEAFF.

J is TRBJ2-3 and V is TRBV5-1; possible D gene TRBD1, 6 bases. V dropped 0 bases and J dropped 1 base, with 9 bases sitting between them. Germline V lookup: CDR1 SGHRS, CDR2 YFSETQ. The CDR3 is 15 residues long. The CDR3, as DNA: TGCGCCAGCAGCTTGGTTCCAGGGGGCACAGATACGCAGTATTTT. This translates into CASSLVPGGTDTQYF.

This chain links TRBV7-2 with TRBJ2-7; possibly TRBD2 for D (6 bases). The CDR3 is 13 amino acids. The V gene lost 7 bases and the J gene lost 6 bases, with 16 bases spanning the gap. In germline, CDR1 is SGHTA, CDR2 FQGNSA. As DNA, the CDR3 is TGTGCCAGCACCATAGTTATGGGGGGCGAGCAGTACTTC. This codes for CASTIVMGGEQYF.

V is TRBV29-1 and J is TRBJ1-1; D is ambiguous. The germline gives CDR1 SQVTM, CDR2 ANQGSEA. The CDR3 is 12 amino acids. The V end was cut by 2 bases, the J end by 5 bases, with 9 bases between. Here the CDR3 reads CSVEMIRTEAFF. CDR3 sequence (DNA): TGCAGCGTTGAAATGATTCGGACTGAAGCTTTCTTT.

The chain recombines TRBV30 with TRBJ2-3; 7 bases agree with TRBD2. V was pared by 2 bases and J by 6 bases, with 17 bases of the junction left unmatched. The length of the CDR3 is 17 residues. Per the germline V gene, CDR1 is GTSNPN and CDR2 is SVGIG (reference sequence). The DNA of the CDR3 is TGTGCCTGGAGTAGGGGAGGGCCCCGGGGTTCTGGGGATACGCAGTATTTT. It translates to CAWSRGGPRGSGDTQYF.

In DNA form, the CDR3 reads TGCGCCAGCAGCGGGGGACAGGCGAACACTGAAGCTTTCTTT. It codes for CASSGGQANTEAFF. This rearrangement joins TRBV5-1 to TRBJ1-1; TRBD1 matches 8 bases. Germline V gene sequence: CDR1 SGHRS, CDR2 YFSETQ. The junction had 3 bases not matched to a gene; V was cut back by 4 bases and J by 1 base. The CDR3 is 14 amino acids.

The chain employs TRBV7-3 and TRBJ2-2; TRBD2 matches at 7 bases. After removal of 7 bases from V and 2 bases from J, the junction contained 1 base not matched to a gene. CDR3 length: 13 amino acids. The germline V gene encodes CDR1 SGHTA and CDR2 FQGTGA. The CDR3 bases are TGTGCCAGCAAGCGGGGCAACACCGGGGAGCTGTTTTTT. This sequence encodes CASKRGNTGELFF.

The V gene is TRBV4-1, the J gene TRBJ1-2; D uncertain. The length of the CDR3 is 16 residues. CDR1 is MGHRA and CDR2 is YSYEKL in the germline V gene. V shed 4 bases and J shed 7 bases, with 22 bases lying between them. For the CDR3, the DNA is TGCGCCAGCAGCCGAGAATTACGAAGGGAGGGATTTGGCTACACCTTC. It is translated as CASSRELRREGFGYTF.

J is TRBJ1-2 and V is TRBV28; D gene ambiguous. The germline V and J ends were trimmed by 5 bases and 7 bases, with 20 bases remaining between them. The germline V gene has CDR1 MDHEN and CDR2 SYDVKM. The CDR3 totals 15 residues. The CDR3 nucleotides are TGTGCCAGCAGTCCCCCGGGAGTCTTCAAAGGTGGCTACACCTTC. It translates to CASSPPGVFKGGYTF.

The chain carries TRBV29-1 and TRBJ2-7; 7 bases are shared with TRBD1. The ends lost 6 bases at V and 3 bases at J; junction bases unmatched: 2. CDR1 is SQVTM and CDR2 is ANQGSEA in the germline V gene. The CDR3 contains 11 residues. The CDR3 bases are TGCAGCGTCCACAGGGGCTACGAGCAGTACTTC. Protein: CSVHRGYEQYF.

The CDR3 nucleotides read TGTGCCAGCTCACCCGCGTCGAACACTGAAGCTTTCTTT. It codes for CASSPASNTEAFF. V gene TRBV18 combines with J gene TRBJ1-1; D is ambiguous. The germline CDR1 and CDR2 sequences are KGHSH and LQKENI. This CDR3 comprises 13 residues. V lost 3 bases and J lost 1, with 6 bases in between.

This chain connects TRBV29-1 to TRBJ2-2, with TRBD2 matching 14 bases. The ends lost 6 bases at V and 0 bases at J; junction bases unmatched: 9. There are 18 residues in the CDR3. Per germline, CDR1 SQVTM and CDR2 ANQGSEA. As DNA, the CDR3 is TGCAGCGTAGCCGGGACTAGCGGGAGATACGCGAACACCGGGGAGCTGTTTTTT. Translation: CSVAGTSGRYANTGELFF.

This clone has only one observation. The chain employs TRBV2 and TRBJ1-4; D remains unclear. Germline lookup yields CDR1 SNHLY and CDR2 FYNNEI. CDR3 length: 14 residues. Trimming pared 3 bases from V and 3 bases from J, leaving 8 bases between. Here the CDR3 DNA reads TGTGCCAGCAGTGAGGAGTTACCTAATGAAAAACTGTTTTTT. It codes for CASSEELPNEKLFF.

The chain combines TRBV7-9 with TRBJ2-5, with D unresolved. The length of the CDR3 is 13 residues. Looked up from germline, CDR1 is SEHNR and CDR2 is FQNEAQ (reference sequence). Trimming left V 6 bases short and J 1 base short, with 9 bases between. The CDR3 DNA is TGTGCCAGCAGTTCGTCCTTCCAAGAGACCCAGTACTTC. Translated, it gives CASSSSFQETQYF.

V usage is TRBV9 and J usage is TRBJ2-5; a possible D gene is TRBD2 (5 bases). This CDR3 has 13 amino acids. Per germline, CDR1 SGDLS and CDR2 YYNGEE. V lost 2 bases and J lost 1, with 6 bases in between. The CDR3 spells CASSVRVQETQYF. DNA of the CDR3: TGTGCCAGCAGCGTGAGGGTCCAAGAGACCCAGTACTTC.